These 18 T cell receptor beta chains came from one sample sequenced in a study of T cells after posttransplantation cyclophosphamide. Busulfan-fludarabine conditioning, marrow transplant, and cyclophosphamide on days +3 and +4 were administered. Method: immunoSEQ multiplex PCR; TCRdb's copy keeps in-frame clones and lacks some. The sample holds over 3,500 clones, around 78% seen once. Source: PBMCs, taken after allogeneic stem cell transplant with posttransplant cyclophosphamide. The receptors shown here come from a male patient aged 40-50 years who received an allogeneic stem cell transplant from a related donor, was CMV-positive, and had acute and chronic GVHD. Part of the T cells may come from the graft donor.

The chain is built from TRBV19 and TRBJ1-1, with 9 bases identical to TRBD1. This CDR3 spans 14 amino acids. Germline V gene data show CDR1 as LNHDA and CDR2 as SQIVND (reference sequence). J gave up 0 bases and V 8 bases, and 4 bases lay outside the gene matches. CDR3 bases: TGTGCCAGTTTTGGGACAGGGATGAACACTGAAGCTTTCTTT. It encodes CASFGTGMNTEAFF.

This chain links TRBV9 with TRBJ2-3, with TRBD2 matching 7 bases. This CDR3 has 15 amino acids. The germline V gene has CDR1 SGDLS and CDR2 YYNGEE. V was clipped by 0 bases and J by 2 bases; unmatched bases: 3. The DNA for the CDR3 is TGTGCCAGCAGCGTAGGAGCGGGACCCACAGATACGCAGTATTTT. It specifies CASSVGAGPTDTQYF.

The chain recombines TRBV9 with TRBJ1-2; D is uncertain. The CDR3 is 13 residues long. The V end was cut by 2 bases, the J end by 3 bases, with 8 bases between. Germline CDR1 is SGDLS and CDR2 is YYNGEE. CDR3 DNA: TGTGCCAGCAGCGTCAGTGAGGACTATGGCTACACCTTC. Encoded protein: CASSVSEDYGYTF.

This clone has a handful of counts. The chain combines TRBV27 with TRBJ2-4; D ambiguous. In germline, CDR1 is MNHEY, CDR2 SMNVEV (reference sequence). Trimming left V 6 bases short and J 6 bases short, with 12 bases between. This CDR3 is built from 13 residues. CDR3 protein: CASRISLGNIQYF. CDR3 bases: TGTGCCAGCAGAATTAGCCTTGGAAACATTCAGTACTTC.

This chain links TRBV7-9 with TRBJ2-5; 13 nucleotides align to TRBD2. V gave up 1 base and J gave up 3 bases; unmatched junction bases: 5. Germline lookup yields CDR1 SEHNR and CDR2 FQNEAQ (reference sequence). CDR3 size: 17 residues. The DNA of the CDR3 is TGTGCCAGCAGCTTAGGAGGACTAGCGGGAGAGAAAGAGACCCAGTACTTC. Amino acid sequence: CASSLGGLAGEKETQYF.

A single count supports this clone. V is TRBV11-3 and J is TRBJ2-3; 7 bases align to TRBD2. This CDR3 has 13 amino acids. The germline V gene has CDR1 SGHNT and CDR2 YENEEA. J lost 6 bases, V lost 6 bases, and 6 bases had no gene match. The CDR3 DNA reads as TGTGCCAGCAGAGGCGGGAGCGGTGATACGCAGTATTTT. Protein: CASRGGSGDTQYF.

The J gene is TRBJ2-1, the V gene TRBV7-6; a possible D gene is TRBD1 (10 bases). CDR3 length: 18 residues. Germline assignment: CDR1 SGHVS and CDR2 FNYEAQ. Trimming pared 2 bases from V and 8 bases from J, leaving 25 bases between. CDR3 nucleotides: TGTGCCAGCAGCTTACCGGACAGGGGGACTAGCCTGGACTATGAGCAGTTCTTC. Translation gives CASSLPDRGTSLDYEQFF.

The chain carries TRBV4-3 and TRBJ2-1; tentatively, D is TRBD2 (7 bases). This CDR3 has 20 amino acids. Germline V gene lookup returns CDR1 LGHNA and CDR2 YSLEER. V was shortened by 0 bases and J by 0 bases, with 21 bases between the two germline ends. This CDR3 is CASSQETGGLAPSSYNEQFF. CDR3 in DNA: TGCGCCAGCAGCCAAGAGACGGGGGGCCTTGCCCCGAGCTCCTACAATGAGCAGTTCTTC.

The CDR3 protein is CASSTRRGSSNTGELFF. CDR3 coding DNA: TGTGCCAGCTCAACCCGCAGGGGGTCTTCGAACACCGGGGAGCTGTTTTTT. This chain connects TRBV18 to TRBJ2-2; TRBD1 matches at 7 bases. The CDR3 spans 17 residues. Germline CDR1 and CDR2: KGHSH and LQKENI. V shed 5 bases, J shed 0 bases, and the junction held 9 bases outside the gene matches.

This chain joins TRBV28 and TRBJ1-5; no definite D call. The CDR3 sequence is 15 residues long. CDR1 MDHEN and CDR2 SYDVKM come from the germline V gene. The ends were cut back, 3 bases at V and 4 bases at J, with 13 bases in the middle. The CDR3 DNA reads TGTGCCAGCAGTTTGGCTTGGGCAGAAAATCAGCCCCAGCATTTT. Amino acid sequence: CASSLAWAENQPQHF.

The chain carries TRBV27 and TRBJ2-3; tentatively, D is TRBD1 (5 bases). This CDR3 is built from 15 residues. Germline lookup yields CDR1 MNHEY and CDR2 SMNVEV (reference sequence). V gave up 1 base and J gave up 0 bases, with 8 bases separating them. The CDR3 DNA sequence: TGTGCCAGCAGTTTATTCCCAGGGAGCACAGATACGCAGTATTTT. Protein: CASSLFPGSTDTQYF.

V usage is TRBV9 and J usage is TRBJ2-3, with 9 bases aligning to TRBD1. The CDR3 is 16 amino acids. The V and J ends lost 1 base and 0 bases, in that order; junction bases with no gene match: 3. Germline CDR1 and CDR2: SGDLS and YYNGEE. CDR3 nucleotides: TGTGCCAGCAGCGTACCGACAGGGGGTAGCACAGATACGCAGTATTTT. Protein: CASSVPTGGSTDTQYF.

The chain couples TRBV19 to TRBJ2-7; D possibly corresponds to TRBD1 (6 bases). This CDR3 contains 15 residues. CDR1 LNHDA and CDR2 SQIVND come from the germline V gene (reference sequence). Trimming took 1 base from V and 3 from J, leaving 13 bases between them. The CDR3 protein is CASSIGAGVFYEQYF. The CDR3 DNA is TGTGCCAGTAGTATAGGGGCAGGGGTTTTCTACGAGCAGTACTTC.

This chain joins TRBV9 and TRBJ2-5, with 7 positions matching TRBD2. The CDR3 consists of 15 residues. The V segment lost 0 bases and the J segment 5 bases; nucleotides outside the gene matches: 7. The germline V gene encodes CDR1 SGDLS and CDR2 YYNGEE. The DNA for the CDR3 is TGTGCCAGCAGCGTAGACGGGACTAAGATTGAGACCCAGTACTTC. Translated: CASSVDGTKIETQYF. The full variable domain, in which reference TRBV9 and TRBJ2-5 provide the parts outside the CDR3, is DSGVTQTPKHLITATGQRVTLRCSPRSGDLSVYWYQQSLDQGLQFLIQYYNGEERAKGNILERFSAQQFPDLHSELNLSSLELGDSALYFCASSVDGTKIETQYFGPGTRLLVL.

This chain joins TRBV5-1 and TRBJ2-7, with 8 bases matching TRBD2. The germline V gene has CDR1 SGHRS and CDR2 YFSETQ. The length of the CDR3 is 15 residues. With V trimmed by 7 bases and J by 0 bases, 9 bases remained unmatched. The CDR3: CASSAGGISSYEQYF. The CDR3 DNA reads as TGCGCCAGCTCGGCGGGAGGAATAAGCTCCTACGAGCAGTACTTC.

The chain links TRBV6-5 to TRBJ2-7, with 12 bases fitting TRBD2. The V segment lost 7 bases and the J segment 7 bases; nucleotides outside the gene matches: 8. CDR3 length: 14 amino acids. Germline V gene lookup returns CDR1 MNHEY and CDR2 SVGAGI. The CDR3 is CASTRLAGVGEQYF. For the CDR3, the DNA is TGTGCCAGCACCCGACTAGCGGGAGTCGGGGAGCAGTACTTC.

This chain joins TRBV6-6 and TRBJ1-5; D remains unclear. There are 15 residues in the CDR3. Germline CDR1 and CDR2: MNHNY and SVGAGI (reference sequence). V dropped 2 bases and J dropped 6 bases, with 14 bases sitting between them. The DNA for the CDR3 is TGTGCCAGCAGTTACGGCAGAACGGGTACTCAGCCCCAGCATTTT. This sequence encodes CASSYGRTGTQPQHF.

As concerns this clone: Sequence at one end of the junction differs from germline and may be a read error. The V gene is TRBV7-7, the J gene TRBJ2-2; 9 bases fit TRBD1. In germline, CDR1 is SSHAT, CDR2 FNYEAQ (reference sequence). The CDR3 length is 17 residues. In DNA, the CDR3 is TGTGCTAGCAGCCAGGGACAGGGTGCGGTCTACACCGGGGAGCTGTTTTTT. Amino acid sequence: CASSQGQGAVYTGELFF.